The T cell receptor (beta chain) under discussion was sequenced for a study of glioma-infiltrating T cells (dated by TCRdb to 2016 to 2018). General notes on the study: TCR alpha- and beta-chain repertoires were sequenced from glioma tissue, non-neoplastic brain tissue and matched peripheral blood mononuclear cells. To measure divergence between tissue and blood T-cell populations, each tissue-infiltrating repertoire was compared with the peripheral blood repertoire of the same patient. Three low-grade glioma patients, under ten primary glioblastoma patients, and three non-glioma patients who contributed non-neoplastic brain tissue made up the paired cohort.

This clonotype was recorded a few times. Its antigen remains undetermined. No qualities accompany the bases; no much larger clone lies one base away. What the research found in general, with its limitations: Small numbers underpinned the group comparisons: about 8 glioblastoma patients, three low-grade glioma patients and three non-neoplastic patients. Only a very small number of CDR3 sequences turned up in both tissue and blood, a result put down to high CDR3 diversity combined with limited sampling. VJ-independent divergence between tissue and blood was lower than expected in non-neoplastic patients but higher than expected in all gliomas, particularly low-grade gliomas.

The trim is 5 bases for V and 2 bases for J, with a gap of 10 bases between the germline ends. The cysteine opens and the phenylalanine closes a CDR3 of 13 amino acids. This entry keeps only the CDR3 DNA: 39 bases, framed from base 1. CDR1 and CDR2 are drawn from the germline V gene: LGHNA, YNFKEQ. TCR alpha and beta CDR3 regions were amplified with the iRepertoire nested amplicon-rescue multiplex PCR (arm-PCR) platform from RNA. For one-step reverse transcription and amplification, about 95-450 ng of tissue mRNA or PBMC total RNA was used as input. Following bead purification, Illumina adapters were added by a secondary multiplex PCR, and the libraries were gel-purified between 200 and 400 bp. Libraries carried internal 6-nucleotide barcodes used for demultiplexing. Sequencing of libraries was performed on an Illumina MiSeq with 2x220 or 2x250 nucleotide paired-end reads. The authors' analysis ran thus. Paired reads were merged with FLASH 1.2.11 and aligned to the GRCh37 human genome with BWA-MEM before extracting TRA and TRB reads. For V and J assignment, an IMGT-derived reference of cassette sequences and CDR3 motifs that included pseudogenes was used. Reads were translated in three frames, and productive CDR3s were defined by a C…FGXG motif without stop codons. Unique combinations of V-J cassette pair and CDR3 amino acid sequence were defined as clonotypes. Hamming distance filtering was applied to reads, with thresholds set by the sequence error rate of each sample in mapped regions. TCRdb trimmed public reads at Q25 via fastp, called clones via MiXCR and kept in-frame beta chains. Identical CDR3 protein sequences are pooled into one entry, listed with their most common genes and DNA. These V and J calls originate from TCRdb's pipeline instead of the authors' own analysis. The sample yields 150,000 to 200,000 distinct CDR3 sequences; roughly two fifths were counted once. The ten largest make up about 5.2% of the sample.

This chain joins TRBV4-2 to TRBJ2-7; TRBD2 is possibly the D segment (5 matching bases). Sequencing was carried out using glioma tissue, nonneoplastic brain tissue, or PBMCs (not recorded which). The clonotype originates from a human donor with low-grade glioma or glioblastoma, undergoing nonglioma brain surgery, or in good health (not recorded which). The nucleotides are TGTGCCAGCAGCGCACCCGGGACCTACGAGCAGTACTTC. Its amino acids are CASSAPGTYEQYF.